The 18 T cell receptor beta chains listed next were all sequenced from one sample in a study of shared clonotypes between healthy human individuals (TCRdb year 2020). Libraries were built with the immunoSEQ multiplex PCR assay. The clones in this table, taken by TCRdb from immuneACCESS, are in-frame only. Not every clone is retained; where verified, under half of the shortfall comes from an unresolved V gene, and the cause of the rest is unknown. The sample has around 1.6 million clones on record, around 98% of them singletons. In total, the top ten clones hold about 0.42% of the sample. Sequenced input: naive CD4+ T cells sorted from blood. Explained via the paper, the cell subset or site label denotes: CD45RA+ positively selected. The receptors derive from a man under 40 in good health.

The CDR3 loop is CAWSRVWRMMGGTGTGELFF. The CDR3 DNA sequence: TGTGCCTGGAGCCGAGTATGGCGGATGATGGGGGGGACTGGCACCGGGGAGCTGTTTTTT. J is TRBJ2-2 and V is TRBV30; 7 positions match TRBD2. There are 20 residues in the CDR3. V was clipped by 3 bases and J by 4 bases; unmatched bases: 23. Germline CDR1 is GTSNPN and CDR2 is SVGIG (reference sequence). Based on the CDR3 plus reference TRBV30 and TRBJ2-2, the full variable domain is SQTIHQWPATLVQPVGSPLSLECTVEGTSNPNLYWYRQAAGRGLQLLFYSVGIGQISSEVPQNLSASRPQDRQFILSSKKLLLSDSGFYLCAWSRVWRMMGGTGTGELFFGEGSRLTVL.

CDR3 sequence reads: CASSRGQINTGELFF. CDR3 sequence (DNA): TGTGCCAGCTCACGGGGGCAGATTAACACCGGGGAGCTGTTTTTT. This chain uses TRBV18 with TRBJ2-2, with D possibly TRBD1 on 6 matching bases. V was shortened by 4 bases and J by 2 bases, with 11 bases between the two germline ends. CDR3 length: 15 residues. Germline CDR1 KGHSH, CDR2 LQKENI.

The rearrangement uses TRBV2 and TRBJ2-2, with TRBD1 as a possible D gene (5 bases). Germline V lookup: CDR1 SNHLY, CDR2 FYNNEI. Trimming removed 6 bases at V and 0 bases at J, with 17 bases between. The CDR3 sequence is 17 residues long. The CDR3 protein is CASSRETDKSNTGELFF. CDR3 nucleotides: TGTGCCAGCAGCAGAGAGACGGACAAGTCGAACACCGGGGAGCTGTTTTTT.

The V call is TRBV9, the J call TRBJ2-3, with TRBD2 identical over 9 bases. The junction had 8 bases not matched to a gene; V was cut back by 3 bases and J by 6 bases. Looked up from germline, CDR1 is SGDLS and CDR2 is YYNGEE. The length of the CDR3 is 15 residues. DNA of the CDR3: TGTGCCAGCAGCGGATCTAGCGGGATTGGGGATACGCAGTATTTT. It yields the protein CASSGSSGIGDTQYF.

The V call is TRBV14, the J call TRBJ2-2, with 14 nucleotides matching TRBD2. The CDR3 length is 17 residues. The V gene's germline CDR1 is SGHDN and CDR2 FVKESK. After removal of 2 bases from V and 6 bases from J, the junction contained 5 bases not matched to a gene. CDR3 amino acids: CASSQPGLAGVAGELFF. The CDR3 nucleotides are TGTGCCAGCAGCCAACCGGGACTAGCGGGAGTCGCCGGGGAGCTGTTTTTT.

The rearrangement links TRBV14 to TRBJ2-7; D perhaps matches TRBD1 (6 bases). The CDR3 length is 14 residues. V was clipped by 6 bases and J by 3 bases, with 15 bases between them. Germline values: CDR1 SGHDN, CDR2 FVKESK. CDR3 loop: CASSAATGIYEQYF. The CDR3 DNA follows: TGTGCCAGCAGTGCCGCGACAGGTATCTACGAGCAGTACTTC. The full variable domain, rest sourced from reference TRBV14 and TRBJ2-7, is EAGVTQFPSHSVIEKGQTVTLRCDPISGHDNLYWYRRVMGKEIKFLLHFVKESKQDESGMPNNRFLAERTGGTYSTLKVQPAELEDSGVYFCASSAATGIYEQYFGPGTRLTVT.

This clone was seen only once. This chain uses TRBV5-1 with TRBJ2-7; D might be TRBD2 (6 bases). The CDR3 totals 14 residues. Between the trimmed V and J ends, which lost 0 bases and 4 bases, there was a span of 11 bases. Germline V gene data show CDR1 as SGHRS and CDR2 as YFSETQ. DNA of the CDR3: TGCGCCAGCAGCTTGGTTCTAGCGTTGTACGAGCAGTACTTC. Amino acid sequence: CASSLVLALYEQYF.

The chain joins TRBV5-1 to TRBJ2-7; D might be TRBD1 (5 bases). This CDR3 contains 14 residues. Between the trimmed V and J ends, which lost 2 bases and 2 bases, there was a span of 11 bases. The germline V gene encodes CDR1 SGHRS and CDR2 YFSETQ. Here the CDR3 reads CASSFTTDTYEQYF. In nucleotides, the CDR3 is TGCGCCAGCAGCTTCACGACGGACACCTACGAGCAGTACTTC.

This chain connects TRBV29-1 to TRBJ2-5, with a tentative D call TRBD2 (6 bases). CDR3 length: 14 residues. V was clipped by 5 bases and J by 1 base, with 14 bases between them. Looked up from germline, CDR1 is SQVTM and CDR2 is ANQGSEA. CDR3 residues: CSVSVAGIQETQYF. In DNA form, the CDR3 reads TGCAGCGTTTCTGTGGCGGGGATCCAAGAGACCCAGTACTTC.

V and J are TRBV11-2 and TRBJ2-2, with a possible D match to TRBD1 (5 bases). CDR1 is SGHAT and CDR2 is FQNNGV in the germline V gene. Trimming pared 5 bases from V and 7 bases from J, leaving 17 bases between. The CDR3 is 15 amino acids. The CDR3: CASSLLKGWGGELFF. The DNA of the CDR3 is TGTGCCAGCAGCCTACTTAAGGGGTGGGGCGGGGAGCTGTTTTTT.

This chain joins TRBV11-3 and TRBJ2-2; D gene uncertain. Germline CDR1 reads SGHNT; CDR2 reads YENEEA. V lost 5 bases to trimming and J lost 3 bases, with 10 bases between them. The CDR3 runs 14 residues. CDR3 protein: CASSPGPDTGELFF. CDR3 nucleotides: TGTGCCAGCAGCCCCGGACCTGACACCGGGGAGCTGTTTTTT.

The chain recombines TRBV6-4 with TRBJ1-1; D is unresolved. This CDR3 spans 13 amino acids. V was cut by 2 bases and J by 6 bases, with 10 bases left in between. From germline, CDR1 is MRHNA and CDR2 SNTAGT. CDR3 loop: CASSDRRGAEAFF. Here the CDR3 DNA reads TGTGCCAGCAGTGACAGACGTGGTGCTGAAGCTTTCTTT.

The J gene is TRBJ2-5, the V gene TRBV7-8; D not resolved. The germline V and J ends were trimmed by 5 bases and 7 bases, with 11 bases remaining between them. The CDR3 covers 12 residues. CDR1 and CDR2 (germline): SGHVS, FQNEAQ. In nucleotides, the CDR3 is TGTGCCAGCAGCGGACCCATTTTGACCCAGTACTTC. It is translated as CASSGPILTQYF. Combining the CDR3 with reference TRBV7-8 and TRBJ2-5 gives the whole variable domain GAGVSQSPRYKVAKRGQDVALRCDPISGHVSLFWYQQALGQGPEFLTYFQNEAQLDKSGLPSDRFFAERPEGSVSTLKIQRTQQEDSAVYLCASSGPILTQYFGPGTRLLVL.

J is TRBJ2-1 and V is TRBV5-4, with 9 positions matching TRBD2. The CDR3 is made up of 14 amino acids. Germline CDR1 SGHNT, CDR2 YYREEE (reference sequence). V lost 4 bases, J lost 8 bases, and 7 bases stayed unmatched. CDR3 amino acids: CASSVPSGTHEQFF. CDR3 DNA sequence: TGTGCCAGCAGCGTACCTAGCGGGACTCATGAGCAGTTCTTC.

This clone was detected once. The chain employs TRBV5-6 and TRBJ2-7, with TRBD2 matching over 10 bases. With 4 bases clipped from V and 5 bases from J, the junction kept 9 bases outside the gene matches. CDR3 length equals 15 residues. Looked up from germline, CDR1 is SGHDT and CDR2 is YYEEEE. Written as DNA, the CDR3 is TGTGCCAGCAGCCTTAGAGCGGGAGGGCCCCACGAGCAGTACTTC. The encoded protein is CASSLRAGGPHEQYF.

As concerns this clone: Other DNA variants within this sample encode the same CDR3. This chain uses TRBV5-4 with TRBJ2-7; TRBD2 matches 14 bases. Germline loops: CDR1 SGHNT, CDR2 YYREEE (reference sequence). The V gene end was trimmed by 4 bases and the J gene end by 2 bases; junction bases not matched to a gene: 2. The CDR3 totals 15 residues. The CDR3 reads CASSPGLAGAYEQYF. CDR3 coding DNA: TGTGCCAGCAGCCCGGGACTAGCGGGAGCCTACGAGCAGTACTTC.

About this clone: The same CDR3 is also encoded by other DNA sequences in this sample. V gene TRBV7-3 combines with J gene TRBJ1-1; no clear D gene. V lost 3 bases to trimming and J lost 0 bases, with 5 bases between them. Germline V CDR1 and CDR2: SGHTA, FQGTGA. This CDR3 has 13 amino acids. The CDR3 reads CASSFSLNTEAFF. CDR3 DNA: TGTGCCAGCAGCTTTTCCCTGAACACTGAAGCTTTCTTT.

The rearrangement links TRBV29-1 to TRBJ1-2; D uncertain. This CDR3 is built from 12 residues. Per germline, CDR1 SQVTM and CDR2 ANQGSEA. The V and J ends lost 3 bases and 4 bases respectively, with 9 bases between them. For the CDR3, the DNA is TGCAGCGTTGATAGAGCATCCTATGGCTACACCTTC. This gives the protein CSVDRASYGYTF.